Each of the 28 T cell receptor beta chains below was sequenced from the same sample in a study of blood T cell repertoires in COVID-19. Assay used: immunoSEQ multiplex PCR; TCRdb lists only in-frame clones, some missing. The data hold approximately 450,000 clones, with approximately 90% observed a single time. Sequenced input: PBMCs or T cells enriched from blood (not recorded which). The receptors were gathered from a woman aged 18 to 35 with acute COVID-19.

Only a few counts were recorded for this clone. The rearrangement joins TRBV20-1 to TRBJ1-2; D perhaps matches TRBD1 (5 bases). Germline CDR1 reads DFQATT; CDR2 reads SNEGSKA (reference sequence). CDR3 length: 13 residues. V lost 3 bases and J lost 4, with 12 bases in between. The DNA of the CDR3 is TGCAGTGCTAGTAATCTGACAGTCTATGGCTACACCTTC. Its translation: CSASNLTVYGYTF.

V is TRBV11-2 and J is TRBJ1-6, with 9 bases fitting TRBD1. This CDR3 has 15 amino acids. V shed 5 bases, J shed 9 bases, and the junction held 8 bases outside the gene matches. Germline V gene data show CDR1 as SGHAT and CDR2 as FQNNGV. The CDR3 protein is CASSRSGQGPSPLHF. CDR3 DNA: TGTGCCAGCAGCCGAAGTGGACAGGGGCCTTCACCCCTCCACTTT.

The CDR3 region has the DNA TGTGCCAGCAAGACAGGGGATAACACCGGGGAGCTGTTTTTT. It codes for CASKTGDNTGELFF. J is TRBJ2-2 and V is TRBV2, with 8 positions matching TRBD1. The junction had 3 bases not matched to a gene; V was cut back by 7 bases and J by 2 bases. This CDR3 region has 14 residues. CDR1 SNHLY and CDR2 FYNNEI come from the germline V gene.

J is TRBJ2-7 and V is TRBV6-2 or TRBV6-3; 11 bases are a match to TRBD2. Per germline, CDR1 MNHEY and CDR2 SVGEGT. This CDR3 contains 14 residues. Trimming at V came to 6 bases and at J to 3 bases, leaving 4 bases not matched to a gene. The CDR3 sequence: CASSASGRIYEQYF. CDR3 in DNA: TGTGCCAGCAGCGCTAGCGGGAGGATCTACGAGCAGTACTTC.

The chain recombines TRBV19 with TRBJ2-7; tentatively, D is TRBD2 (5 bases). The germline V gene has CDR1 LNHDA and CDR2 SQIVND (reference sequence). The CDR3 is 14 residues long. V lost 5 bases, J lost 7 bases, and 18 bases lay in between. The chain's CDR3 is CASSGSLGGGEQYF. The CDR3 DNA is TGTGCCAGTAGTGGGTCTCTTGGTGGCGGGGAGCAGTACTTC.

This clone appeared a single time. J is TRBJ1-5 and V is TRBV27, with TRBD1 as a possible D gene (5 bases). CDR3 length: 14 amino acids. Trimming stripped 1 base from V and 6 bases from J, with 10 bases between. The germline gives CDR1 MNHEY, CDR2 SMNVEV (reference sequence). The DNA of the CDR3 is TGTGCCAGCAGTTTATGGGGGGACGGTCAGCCCCAGCATTTT. This encodes CASSLWGDGQPQHF.

This rearrangement joins TRBV7-2 to TRBJ1-2, with TRBD1 matching over 7 bases. The CDR3 totals 15 residues. The V gene end was trimmed by 2 bases and the J gene end by 6 bases; junction bases not matched to a gene: 9. Per the germline V gene, CDR1 is SGHTA and CDR2 is FQGNSA. The CDR3 protein is CASSLLGPGGNGYTF. CDR3 nucleotides: TGTGCCAGCAGCTTATTGGGCCCAGGGGGTAATGGCTACACCTTC.

The J gene is TRBJ2-2, the V gene TRBV2; 10 bases fit TRBD2. The CDR3 length is 16 residues. The germline V gene has CDR1 SNHLY and CDR2 FYNNEI. J gave up 4 bases and V 7 bases, and 9 bases lay outside the gene matches. The CDR3 region is CASTYLAGDGTGELFF. DNA for the CDR3: TGTGCCAGCACCTACCTAGCGGGAGACGGCACCGGGGAGCTGTTTTTT.

The V and J genes are TRBV6-5 and TRBJ1-5; D might be TRBD1 (5 bases). Trimming took off 3 bases at V and 5 bases at J, with 17 bases between the two ends. Germline lookup yields CDR1 MNHEY and CDR2 SVGAGI. The CDR3 runs to 16 residues. CDR3 DNA: TGTGCCAGCAGTTATTCGGGCAGGGCAGTGCATCAGCCCCAGCATTTT. It encodes CASSYSGRAVHQPQHF.

The CDR3: CASSLSGIPGSGELFF. In DNA, the CDR3 is TGTGCCAGCAGCTTATCCGGGATTCCGGGGTCCGGGGAGCTGTTTTTT. V and J are TRBV11-2 and TRBJ2-2; perhaps TRBD2 as D (5 bases). The CDR3 sequence is 16 residues long. V gave up 2 bases and J gave up 6 bases, with 16 bases separating them. CDR1 SGHAT and CDR2 FQNNGV come from the germline V gene.

In this sample, this clone turned up a few times. This rearrangement joins TRBV5-5 to TRBJ1-2; 7 nucleotides match TRBD1. Trimming removed 3 bases from V and 3 bases from J; junction bases left unmatched: 8. Germline V CDR1 and CDR2: SGHKS, YYEKEE (reference sequence). The CDR3 has 15 residues. The chain's CDR3 is CASSWGQNEDYGYTF. The CDR3 nucleotides are TGTGCCAGCAGCTGGGGACAGAACGAGGACTATGGCTACACCTTC.

The V gene is TRBV27, the J gene TRBJ1-6; 8 nucleotides line up with TRBD1. Germline V gene sequence: CDR1 MNHEY, CDR2 SMNVEV (reference sequence). V lost 3 bases and J lost 7; bases outside the gene matches: 5. The CDR3 spans 15 residues. The CDR3 here is CASSFSDRANSPLHF. The CDR3 DNA is TGTGCCAGCAGTTTCTCGGACAGGGCCAATTCACCCCTCCACTTT.

This chain joins TRBV6-2 or TRBV6-3 and TRBJ2-2; 12 bases are shared with TRBD1. The CDR3 contains 19 residues. The junction had 8 bases not matched to a gene; V was cut back by 2 bases and J by 1 base. The germline V gene has CDR1 MNHEY and CDR2 SVGEGT. The CDR3 nucleotides are TGTGCCAGCAGTTACGAAGGGACAGGGGGCGCTGAGAACACCGGGGAGCTGTTTTTT. This codes for CASSYEGTGGAENTGELFF.

The table lists this clone with a count of one. The CDR3 region is CASSLLSGPSTDTQYF. CDR3 nucleotide sequence: TGTGCCAGCAGCTTATTGAGCGGGCCTAGCACAGATACGCAGTATTTT. This chain uses TRBV7-8 with TRBJ2-3, with D perhaps matching TRBD2 (6 bases). Germline V gene sequence: CDR1 SGHVS, CDR2 FQNEAQ. V was pared by 2 bases and J by 0 bases, with 12 bases between. This CDR3 is 16 amino acids long.

V is TRBV28 and J is TRBJ1-2, with D possibly matching TRBD1 (6 bases). V shed 5 bases and J shed 4 bases, with 14 bases lying between them. The CDR3 extends over 14 amino acids. The germline V gene has CDR1 MDHEN and CDR2 SYDVKM. The CDR3 DNA sequence: TGTGCCAGCAGTCACAAACAGGGTTCCTATGGCTACACCTTC. It is translated as CASSHKQGSYGYTF.

The chain is built from TRBV2 and TRBJ1-3; D is possibly TRBD1 (5 bases). The CDR3 runs 17 residues. From germline, CDR1 is SNHLY and CDR2 FYNNEI. Between the trimmed V and J ends, which lost 6 bases and 3 bases, there was a span of 21 bases. The CDR3 DNA reads as TGTGCCAGCAGGGTACGTCCGGGACTCAATATTGGAAACACCATATATTTT. Amino acid sequence: CASRVRPGLNIGNTIYF.

This sequence joins TRBV29-1 and TRBJ2-1; 7 bases line up with TRBD2. The CDR3 covers 17 residues. V lost 0 bases and J lost 3; bases outside the gene matches: 11. Germline V gives CDR1 SQVTM, CDR2 ANQGSEA. In nucleotides, the CDR3 is TGCAGCGTTGAAGATCTATTGGGGGGGAGGTTCTACAATGAGCAGTTCTTC. Translation gives CSVEDLLGGRFYNEQFF.

The chain uses TRBV11-2 and TRBJ1-2, with 8 positions matching TRBD1. This CDR3 is built from 15 residues. Germline loops: CDR1 SGHAT, CDR2 FQNNGV. V trimming: 5 bases; J trimming: 8 bases; junction bases outside the gene matches: 13. The CDR3 is CASSPNLGQGGGYTF. DNA of the CDR3: TGTGCCAGCAGCCCGAACCTTGGACAGGGCGGGGGCTACACCTTC.

The chain employs TRBV6-1 and TRBJ1-2; D remains unclear. Germline loops: CDR1 MNHNS, CDR2 SASEGT. Deletions cut 2 bases from V and 3 bases from J, with 7 bases between. The CDR3 extends over 13 amino acids. CDR3 bases: TGTGCCAGCAGTGAACAGAGGGACTATGGCTACACCTTC. As protein: CASSEQRDYGYTF.

As to this clone: The sample holds other DNA sequences that translate to the same CDR3. The rearrangement uses TRBV27 and TRBJ2-1; D may be TRBD2 (6 bases). The V gene lost 6 bases and the J gene lost 0 bases, with 9 bases spanning the gap. The CDR3 contains 14 residues. Per germline, CDR1 MNHEY and CDR2 SMNVEV (reference sequence). The CDR3 nucleotides are TGTGCCAGCAGCCTGACTAGCTCCTACAATGAGCAGTTCTTC. Translating it yields CASSLTSSYNEQFF.

This clone was observed a few times. The chain employs TRBV2 and TRBJ2-7; D is possibly TRBD1 (6 bases). Germline CDR1 reads SNHLY; CDR2 reads FYNNEI. Trimming removed 3 bases at V and 7 bases at J, with 10 bases between. The CDR3 loop spans 12 amino acids. CDR3 nucleotides: TGTGCCAGCAGTGACCCAGGGGATGAGCAGTACTTC. Its translation is CASSDPGDEQYF.

This chain connects TRBV7-2 to TRBJ1-6; 7 bases match TRBD1. The CDR3 length is 13 residues. V shed 5 bases and J 8 bases; nucleotides not matched to a gene: 3. Germline V CDR1 and CDR2: SGHTA, FQGNSA. This CDR3 is CASSNRGHSPLHF. In DNA, the CDR3 is TGTGCCAGCAGCAACAGGGGCCATTCACCCCTCCACTTT.

The V gene is TRBV6-5, the J gene TRBJ2-3, with 7 bases that match TRBD1. V lost 6 bases and J lost 8; bases outside the gene matches: 11. From germline, CDR1 is MNHEY and CDR2 SVGAGI. This CDR3 is built from 14 residues. CDR3 region: CASSLYNRGSTQYF. The DNA of the CDR3 is TGTGCCAGCAGCTTATACAACAGGGGAAGTACGCAGTATTTT.

The rearrangement joins TRBV28 to TRBJ1-3; perhaps TRBD1 as D (5 bases). The CDR3 is made up of 17 amino acids. Trimming stripped 2 bases from V and 0 bases from J, with 14 bases between. CDR1 MDHEN and CDR2 SYDVKM come from the germline V gene. In DNA form, the CDR3 reads TGTGCCAGCAGTTTAGGGGCGGCGGCGGACTCTGGAAACACCATATATTTT. Amino acids: CASSLGAAADSGNTIYF.

The gene calls are TRBV7-8 and TRBJ1-1; the match to TRBD1 covers 7 bases. The germline gives CDR1 SGHVS, CDR2 FQNEAQ. Trimming removed 0 bases from V and 1 base from J; junction bases left unmatched: 2. The CDR3 length is 15 residues. Here the CDR3 DNA reads TGTGCCAGCAGCTTAGCGGGACAGAAGAACACTGAAGCTTTCTTT. Amino acids: CASSLAGQKNTEAFF. Full variable domain (rest looked up from reference TRBV7-8 and TRBJ1-1): GAGVSQSPRYKVAKRGQDVALRCDPISGHVSLFWYQQALGQGPEFLTYFQNEAQLDKSGLPSDRFFAERPEGSVSTLKIQRTQQEDSAVYLCASSLAGQKNTEAFFGQGTRLTVV.

The chain has TRBV9 and TRBJ2-2, with 11 bases lining up with TRBD2. Germline V CDR1 and CDR2: SGDLS, YYNGEE. The junction had 10 bases not matched to a gene; V was cut back by 4 bases and J by 5 bases. The CDR3 extends over 17 amino acids. For the CDR3, the DNA is TGTGCCAGCAGCCTTTCAGGACTAGCGGGTAGGACCGGGGAGCTGTTTTTT. Amino acid sequence: CASSLSGLAGRTGELFF.

This clone was seen more than once but under ten times. The chain has TRBV28 and TRBJ1-2; 8 nucleotides match TRBD1. The CDR3 length is 13 residues. V lost 11 bases to trimming and J lost 7 bases; unmatched junction nucleotides: 12. Germline V CDR1 and CDR2: MDHEN, SYDVKM. CDR3 bases: TGTGCCTCCCGGACAGGGTTGTATGCTGGCTACACCTTC. Its translation is CASRTGLYAGYTF.

The V call is TRBV16, the J call TRBJ1-1; TRBD1 is a possible D gene (5 bases). Between the trimmed V and J ends, which lost 6 bases and 4 bases, there was a span of 18 bases. The CDR3 is 15 residues long. Germline V gene lookup returns CDR1 KGHSY and CDR2 FQNENV. The CDR3 nucleotides read TGTGCCAGCAGTTCTTCAGCAGGGTTGAGCACTGAAGCTTTCTTT. Translation: CASSSSAGLSTEAFF.